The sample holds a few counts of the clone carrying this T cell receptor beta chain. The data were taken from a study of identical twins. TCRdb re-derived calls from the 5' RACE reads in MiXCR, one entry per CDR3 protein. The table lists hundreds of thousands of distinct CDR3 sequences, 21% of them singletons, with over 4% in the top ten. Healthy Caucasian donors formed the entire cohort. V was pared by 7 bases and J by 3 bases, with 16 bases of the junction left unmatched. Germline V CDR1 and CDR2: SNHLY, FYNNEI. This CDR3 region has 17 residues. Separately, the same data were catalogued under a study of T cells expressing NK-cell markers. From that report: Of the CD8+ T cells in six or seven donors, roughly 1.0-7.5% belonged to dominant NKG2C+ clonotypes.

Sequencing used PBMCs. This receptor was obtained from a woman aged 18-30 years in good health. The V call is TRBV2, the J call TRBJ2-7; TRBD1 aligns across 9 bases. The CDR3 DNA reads TGTGCCAGCATGAATGGGACAGGGATGGGGAGAGGCTACGAGCAGTACTTC. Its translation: CASMNGTGMGRGYEQYF.